This T cell receptor beta chain was retrieved from a study of TIL therapy for anti-PD-1-resistant metastatic lung cancer. Study as a whole: Most patients had lung adenocarcinoma.

Concerning this clone itself: Its cognate antigen is unknown.

Sequencing used immunoSEQ v3. Method: immunoSEQ multiplex PCR; TCRdb's copy keeps in-frame clones and lacks some. The data show fewer than 65,000 clones, 75% to 90% seen once. The time point here: pre-treatment sample, taken before nivolumab and TIL therapy. Adults with stage 4 NSCLC were enrolled in a phase I trial. V lost 0 bases to trimming and J lost 4 bases, with 12 bases between them. The CDR3 runs 15 residues. The V gene's germline CDR1 is MNHEY and CDR2 SVGEGT. Study-level findings and limits: This highly selected cohort may not generalize to typical lung cancer patients.

The sample here was blood, taken at baseline. The TCR sequence derives from a person aged 25-80 years with non-small cell lung cancer. V is TRBV6-2 or TRBV6-3 and J is TRBJ1-2; no reliable D call. CDR3 sequence: CASSYSGRSGYGYTF. The CDR3 bases are TGTGCCAGCAGTTACTCCGGGAGAAGTGGCTATGGCTACACCTTC.